This T cell receptor (beta chain) was recorded in a study of immune characterization of retroperitoneal liposarcoma. V lost 7 bases and J 6 bases, leaving 12 bases between the germline ends. Germline CDR1 and CDR2: MNHNS and SASEGT. The CDR3 spans 13 residues. Via MiXCR, TCRdb re-called the PCR reads, giving one row per CDR3 protein. The sample has 7,900 or so distinct CDR3 sequences, just over 40% seen once; the top ten hold around 14%. Sequences were obtained from tumor tissue. The chain is built from TRBV6-1 and TRBJ1-4, with a weak D call TRBD1 (6 bases). This clonotype was obtained from a male donor with retroperitoneal liposarcoma. In nucleotides, the CDR3 is TGTGCCAGCAACAGGGTAGAGTATGAAAAACTGTTTTTT. This codes for CASNRVEYEKLFF.